This TCR beta chain comes out of a study of STAT5B mutations in CD4+ large granular lymphocyte leukemia. Overall study: Among healthy controls, a particular HLA allele went with more CDR3 'QG' motifs. Findings of the study overall: No patients shared main leukemic clonotypes, though roughly 23% appeared at low frequency elsewhere.

Authors' processing steps: The detection floor for productive clonotype frequency was 2.59 x 10-5. Some clones are missing from TCRdb's copy, which holds only in-frame ones; the method was immunoSEQ multiplex PCR. V and J calls and clone size come straight from that table; D and trimming were deduced from the DNA. The sample records over 35,000 clones, 75% to 85% being singletons. This clone was detected only once. Its antigen remains unknown. Trimming cost V 5 bases and J 4 bases, with 17 bases left between them. This CDR3 is 15 amino acids long. Per germline, CDR1 MDHEN and CDR2 SYDVKM. The sample consisted of CD4+ T cells from blood buffy coats. V and J are TRBV28 and TRBJ1-2; D not resolved. This TCR derives from a human donor in good health. As DNA, the CDR3 is TGTGCCAGCAGTCCCCCCCTGACTACCTCCTATGGCTACACCTTC. Its protein is CASSPPLTTSYGYTF.